The 31 T cell receptor beta chains reported below all come from one sample, sequenced in a study of T cell clusters in autoimmune cytopenias. TRB rearrangements were amplified by touch-down multiplex PCR with mixed TRB-A/B primers. From the multiplex PCR reads, TCRdb lists one entry per CDR3 protein and no DNA. This listing includes some 11,000 distinct CDR3 sequences. TRB amplification used 200 to 250 ng of peripheral blood genomic DNA. These data were likewise used in another study, on T cell repertoires in aging, cancer and after chemotherapy.

The sequencing input was peripheral blood. All receptors derive from a human donor in good health.

The chain links TRBV5-1 to TRBJ2-3; without DNA, the TCRdb call of TRBD2 cannot be checked. The CDR3 is made up of 14 amino acids. The germline CDR1 and CDR2 sequences are SGHRS and YFSETQ. CDR3 in amino acids: CASSLPSSTDTQYF.

This chain connects TRBV7-2 to TRBJ2-1; with no DNA, the TCRdb D assignment of TRBD2 cannot be verified. There are 18 residues in the CDR3. The germline V gene encodes CDR1 SGHTA and CDR2 FQGNSA. CDR3 sequence: CASSQVGSGTSGYNEQFF.

V is TRBV6-2 or TRBV6-3 and J is TRBJ1-6; the D call from TCRdb, TRBD1, cannot be confirmed without DNA. The length of the CDR3 is 15 residues. Germline V gene lookup returns CDR1 MNHEY and CDR2 SVGEGT. CDR3 in amino acids: CASGSGGEGNSPLHF.

V and J are TRBV7-9 and TRBJ2-3; TCRdb's D call, TRBD1, is unchecked because there is no DNA. The CDR3 contains 16 residues. Germline CDR1 SEHNR, CDR2 FQNEAQ (reference sequence). The CDR3 sequence: CASSLPRGGPGDTQYF.

This rearrangement joins TRBV15 to TRBJ1-2. Germline V lookup: CDR1 LNHNV, CDR2 YYDKDF (reference sequence). The CDR3 is 13 residues long. The CDR3 reads CATSSRANYGYTF.

The chain links TRBV5-6 to TRBJ2-5; TCRdb proposes TRBD2, but this gene call is untestable without DNA. Per the germline V gene, CDR1 is SGHDT and CDR2 is YYEEEE. This CDR3 comprises 16 residues. The CDR3: CASSEILGGRWETQYF. The variable domain in full, with the rest retrieved from reference TRBV5-6 and TRBJ2-5, is DAGVTQSPTHLIKTRGQQVTLRCSPKSGHDTVSWYQQALGQGPQFIFQYYEEEERQRGNFPDRFSGHQFPNYSSELNVNALLLGDSALYLCASSEILGGRWETQYFGPGTRLLVL.

The genes are TRBV12-3 or TRBV12-4 and TRBJ2-7; TCRdb reports TRBD1, a call that lacks DNA to check it against. This CDR3 comprises 15 residues. The CDR3 loop reads CASSPSSDQGYEQYF.

This rearrangement joins TRBV12-3 or TRBV12-4 to TRBJ1-2. The CDR3 extends over 14 amino acids. CDR3 sequence reads: CASSSARGGYGYTF.

According to its frequency, this clonotype is medium-sized. The V gene is TRBV5-5, the J gene TRBJ1-2; TCRdb's D call of TRBD1 is untestable without DNA. The V gene's germline CDR1 is SGHKS and CDR2 YYEKEE (reference sequence). This CDR3 spans 14 amino acids. Here the CDR3 reads CASSAGQGNYGYTF.

CDR3 loop: CASSLRGQFYTGELFF. The rearrangement uses TRBV12-3 or TRBV12-4 and TRBJ2-2; TCRdb's D call of TRBD1 is untestable without DNA. This CDR3 is 16 amino acids long.

The rearrangement links TRBV5-6 to TRBJ1-3; without DNA, the TCRdb call of TRBD1 cannot be checked. The germline CDR1 and CDR2 sequences are SGHDT and YYEEEE. This CDR3 is built from 14 residues. The CDR3: CASSFPHPGNTIYF.

The chain combines TRBV5-4 with TRBJ2-5; the TCRdb call, TRBD1, lacks DNA for checking. Germline lookup yields CDR1 SGHNT and CDR2 YYREEE (reference sequence). The CDR3 sequence is 15 residues long. Here the CDR3 reads CASSLGTGGTETQYF.

This rearrangement joins TRBV5-4 to TRBJ2-4; as DNA is missing, the TRBD1 call by TCRdb cannot be tested. The CDR3 totals 17 residues. CDR1 is SGHNT, CDR2 YYREEE, per germline (reference sequence). The CDR3 sequence is CASSSGTGIRAKNIQYF.

The rearrangement joins TRBV6-2 or TRBV6-3 to TRBJ2-2; the D call from TCRdb, TRBD1, cannot be confirmed without DNA. The CDR3 has 17 residues. Germline assignment: CDR1 MNHEY and CDR2 SVGEGT. The CDR3 here is CASSPWAGGTSGGELFF.

This chain joins TRBV20-1 and TRBJ1-1. The CDR3 is made up of 12 amino acids. CDR1 is DFQATT and CDR2 is SNEGSKA in the germline V gene (reference sequence). The CDR3: CSARFSVAEAFF.

This sequence joins TRBV6-5 and TRBJ1-3. The CDR3 spans 13 residues. In germline, CDR1 is MNHEY, CDR2 SVGAGI. CDR3 sequence: CASSLGQGNTIYF.

The V and J genes are TRBV6-2 or TRBV6-3 and TRBJ2-7; as DNA is missing, the TRBD1 call by TCRdb cannot be tested. Germline V CDR1 and CDR2: MNHEY, SVGEGT. CDR3 length: 11 residues. The CDR3: CASSQGGEQYF.

This clonotype is called medium-sized based on its frequency. The gene calls are TRBV5-5 and TRBJ2-2. The CDR3 runs 16 residues. CDR1 and CDR2 (germline): SGHKS, YYEKEE (reference sequence). The CDR3 protein is CASSSQGKANTGELFF.

This clonotype is classed as medium-sized by frequency. The chain links TRBV11-1 to TRBJ1-3. The CDR3 runs to 14 residues. Germline V gene sequence: CDR1 SGHAT, CDR2 FQDESV (reference sequence). CDR3 region: CASGQTGLWNTIYF.

The gene calls are TRBV5-5 and TRBJ1-2; TCRdb returns TRBD1, unconfirmable since there is no DNA. CDR1 and CDR2 from the germline V gene are SGHKS and YYEKEE (reference sequence). The CDR3 spans 13 residues. CDR3 sequence: CASSLQQGNGYTF.

The chain joins TRBV4-2 to TRBJ1-2; TCRdb reports TRBD1, a call that lacks DNA to check it against. Germline CDR1 is LGHNA and CDR2 is YNFKEQ. The CDR3 is 18 amino acids. This CDR3 is CASSLQPLGSKGGYGYTF.

This rearrangement joins TRBV15 to TRBJ2-3. This CDR3 comprises 14 residues. CDR1 LNHNV and CDR2 YYDKDF come from the germline V gene (reference sequence). CDR3 protein: CATSRGDGTDTQYF. Full variable domain (rest looked up from reference TRBV15 and TRBJ2-3): DAMVIQNPRYQVTQFGKPVTLSCSQTLNHNVMYWYQQKSSQAPKLLFHYYDKDFNNEADTPDNFQSRRPNTSFCFLDIRSPGLGDTAMYLCATSRGDGTDTQYFGPGTRLTVL.

This clonotype is identified as medium-sized from frequency. This sequence joins TRBV19 and TRBJ2-5; TCRdb returns TRBD1, unconfirmable since there is no DNA. The CDR3 extends over 14 amino acids. Per germline, CDR1 LNHDA and CDR2 SQIVND (reference sequence). The CDR3 is CASSDGAGGGTQYF.

This clonotype is identified as medium-sized (0.01 to 0.1%) from frequency. The CDR3 is CASSDSSEADTQYF. The V call is TRBV6-4, the J call TRBJ2-3. CDR1 and CDR2 from the germline V gene are MRHNA and SNTAGT. The length of the CDR3 is 14 residues.

The chain carries TRBV18 and TRBJ1-1. The germline CDR1 and CDR2 sequences are KGHSH and LQKENI. The CDR3 is 14 amino acids. CDR3 in amino acids: CASSPQVGNTEAFF.

The V call is TRBV6-5, the J call TRBJ2-1; TCRdb reports TRBD1, a call that lacks DNA to check it against. CDR1 and CDR2 (germline): MNHEY, SVGAGI. The CDR3 has 15 residues. The CDR3 sequence is CASSYGTGGGNEQFF.

The chain combines TRBV28 with TRBJ1-5. Germline CDR1 is MDHEN and CDR2 is SYDVKM. CDR3 length equals 12 residues. The CDR3 protein is CASMVRHQPQHF.

The chain recombines TRBV20-1 with TRBJ2-1. This CDR3 is 16 amino acids long. Germline assignment: CDR1 DFQATT and CDR2 SNEGSKA (reference sequence). This chain's CDR3 is CSASTMVALNYNEQFF.

This clonotype is labeled medium-sized based on frequency. The rearrangement links TRBV19 to TRBJ1-4; the D call from TCRdb, TRBD1, cannot be confirmed without DNA. Germline assignment: CDR1 LNHDA and CDR2 SQIVND (reference sequence). The CDR3 has 14 amino acids. CDR3 residues: CASSGTDPIWGLFF.

This rearrangement joins TRBV5-6 to TRBJ2-1. Germline loops: CDR1 SGHDT, CDR2 YYEEEE. The CDR3 runs to 15 residues. The chain's CDR3 is CASSLSPRTDNEQFF.

This chain links TRBV27 with TRBJ2-1. The CDR3 sequence is 13 residues long. Germline assignment: CDR1 MNHEY and CDR2 SMNVEV (reference sequence). This CDR3 reads CASAVLPYNEQFF.